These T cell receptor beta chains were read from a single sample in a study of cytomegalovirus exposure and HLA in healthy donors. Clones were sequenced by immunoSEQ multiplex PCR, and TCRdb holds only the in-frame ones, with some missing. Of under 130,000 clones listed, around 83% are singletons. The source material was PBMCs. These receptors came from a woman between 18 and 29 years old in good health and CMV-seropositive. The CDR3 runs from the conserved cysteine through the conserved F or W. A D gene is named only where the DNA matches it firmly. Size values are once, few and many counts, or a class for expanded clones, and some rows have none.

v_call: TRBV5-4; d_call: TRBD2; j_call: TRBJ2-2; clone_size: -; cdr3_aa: CASSPTSGSVRTGELFF; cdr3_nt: TGTGCCAGCAGCCCGACTAGCGGGAGTGTGAGGACCGGGGAGCTGTTTTTT
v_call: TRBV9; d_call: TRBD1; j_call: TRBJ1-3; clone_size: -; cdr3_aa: CASSSPLRDRANTIYF; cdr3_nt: TGTGCCAGCAGCTCCCCCCTCCGGGACAGGGCGAACACCATATATTTT
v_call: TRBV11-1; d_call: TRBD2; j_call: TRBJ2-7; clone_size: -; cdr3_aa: CASSSGAGTSGLYEQYF; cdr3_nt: TGTGCCAGCAGCTCGGGTGCGGGGACTAGCGGACTTTACGAGCAGTACTTC
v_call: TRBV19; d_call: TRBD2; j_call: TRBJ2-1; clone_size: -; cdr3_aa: CASSMIAGGSYNEQFF; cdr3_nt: TGTGCCAGTAGTATGATAGCGGGAGGGTCCTACAATGAGCAGTTCTTC
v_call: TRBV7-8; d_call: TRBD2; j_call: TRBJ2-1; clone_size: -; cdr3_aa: CASSSRLAGGGTDEQFF; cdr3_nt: TGTGCCAGCAGCTCTCGTCTAGCGGGAGGGGGTACGGATGAGCAGTTCTTC
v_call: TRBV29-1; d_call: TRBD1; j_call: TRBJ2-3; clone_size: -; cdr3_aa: CSVEVDRDPDTQYF; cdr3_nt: TGCAGCGTTGAGGTGGACAGGGATCCAGATACGCAGTATTTT
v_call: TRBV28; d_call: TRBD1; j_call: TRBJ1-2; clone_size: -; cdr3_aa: CASSLLPGQGIPFYTF; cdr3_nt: TGTGCCAGCAGTCTCCTTCCGGGACAGGGGATCCCCTTCTACACCTTC
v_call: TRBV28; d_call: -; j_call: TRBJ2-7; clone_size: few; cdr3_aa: CASSSTDTGLSYEQYF; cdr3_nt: TGTGCCAGCTCATCGACGGACACCGGCCTCTCCTACGAGCAGTACTTC
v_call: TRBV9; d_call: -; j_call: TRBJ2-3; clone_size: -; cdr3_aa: CASSPQGLSTDTQYF; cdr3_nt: TGTGCCAGCAGCCCGCAGGGACTTAGCACAGATACGCAGTATTTT
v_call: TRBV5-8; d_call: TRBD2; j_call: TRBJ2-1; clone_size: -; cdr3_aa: CASSLGTSASNEQFF; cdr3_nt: TGTGCCAGCAGCTTAGGGACTAGCGCTTCCAATGAGCAGTTCTTC
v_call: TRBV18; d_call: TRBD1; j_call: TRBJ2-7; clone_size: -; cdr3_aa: CASSYSGTGDHEQYF; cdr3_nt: TGTGCCAGCTCGTATTCGGGGACAGGGGACCACGAGCAGTACTTC
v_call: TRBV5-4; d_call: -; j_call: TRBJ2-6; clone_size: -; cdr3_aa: CASSLRGSGANVLTF; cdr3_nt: TGTGCCAGCAGCTTGCGGGGCTCTGGGGCCAACGTCCTGACTTTC
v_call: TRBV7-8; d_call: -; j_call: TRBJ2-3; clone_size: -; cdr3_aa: CASSPDGRLGDFTDTQYF; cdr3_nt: TGTGCCAGCAGCCCCGATGGGCGCCTTGGGGACTTCACAGATACGCAGTATTTT
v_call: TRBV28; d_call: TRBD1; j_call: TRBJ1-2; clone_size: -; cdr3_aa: CASFSWDSNYGYTF; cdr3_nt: TGTGCCAGCTTTTCCTGGGACAGTAACTATGGCTACACCTTC
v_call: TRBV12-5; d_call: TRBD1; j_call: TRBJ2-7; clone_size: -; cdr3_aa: CASGLTTDRGQYF; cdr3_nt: TGTGCTAGTGGTTTGACGACAGACAGGGGGCAGTACTTC
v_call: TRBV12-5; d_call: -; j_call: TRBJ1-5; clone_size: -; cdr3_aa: CASGLGVGQPQHF; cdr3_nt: TGTGCTAGTGGTCTCGGGGTGGGACAGCCCCAGCATTTT
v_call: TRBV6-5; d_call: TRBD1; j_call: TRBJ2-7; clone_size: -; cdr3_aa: CASSSRDRSYEQYF; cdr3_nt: TGTGCCAGCAGTTCCCGGGACAGATCCTACGAGCAGTACTTC
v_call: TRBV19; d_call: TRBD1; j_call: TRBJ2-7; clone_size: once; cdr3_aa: CASTQTGGVYEQYF; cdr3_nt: TGTGCCAGTACCCAGACAGGGGGTGTCTACGAGCAGTACTTC
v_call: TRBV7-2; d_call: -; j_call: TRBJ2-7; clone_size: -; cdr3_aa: CASSPAGIEQYF; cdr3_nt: TGTGCCAGCAGTCCAGCAGGGATCGAGCAGTACTTC
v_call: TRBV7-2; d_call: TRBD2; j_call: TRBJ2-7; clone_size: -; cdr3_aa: CASSLVGTNPREQYF; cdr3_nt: TGTGCCAGCAGCTTAGTCGGGACTAATCCCCGCGAGCAGTACTTC
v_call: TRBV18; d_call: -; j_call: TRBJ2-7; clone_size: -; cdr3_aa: CASSPPPGTYEQYF; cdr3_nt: TGTGCCAGCTCACCACCGCCAGGTACCTACGAGCAGTACTTC
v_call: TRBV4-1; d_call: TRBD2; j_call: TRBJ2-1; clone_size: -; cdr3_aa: CASSQTQTSGRGEQFF; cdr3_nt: TGCGCCAGCAGCCAAACCCAAACTAGCGGGAGAGGTGAGCAGTTCTTC
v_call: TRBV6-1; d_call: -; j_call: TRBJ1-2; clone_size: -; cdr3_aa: CASSESGKSYGYTF; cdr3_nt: TGTGCCAGCAGTGAGTCAGGGAAGAGCTATGGCTACACCTTC
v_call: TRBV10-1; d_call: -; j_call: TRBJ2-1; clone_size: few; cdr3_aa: CASSESSISSYNEQFF; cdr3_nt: TGCGCCAGCAGTGAGTCTTCCATCAGCTCCTACAATGAGCAGTTCTTC
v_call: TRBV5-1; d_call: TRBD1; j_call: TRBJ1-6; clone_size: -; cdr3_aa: CASSPGTGGFSPLHF; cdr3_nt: TGCGCCAGCAGCCCAGGGACAGGGGGCTTTTCACCCCTCCACTTT
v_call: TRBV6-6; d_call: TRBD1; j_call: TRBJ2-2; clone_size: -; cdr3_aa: CASRDRGHHGELFF; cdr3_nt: TGTGCCAGCAGGGACAGGGGGCATCACGGGGAGCTGTTTTTT
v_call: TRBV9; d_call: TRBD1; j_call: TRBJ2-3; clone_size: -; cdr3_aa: CASTGTGGIDTQYF; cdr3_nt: TGTGCCAGCACCGGGACAGGGGGTATAGATACGCAGTATTTT
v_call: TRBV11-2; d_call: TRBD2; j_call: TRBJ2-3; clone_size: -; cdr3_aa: CASSLASGLHPSTDTQYF; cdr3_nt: TGTGCCAGCAGCTTAGCTAGCGGGCTACACCCTAGCACAGATACGCAGTATTTT
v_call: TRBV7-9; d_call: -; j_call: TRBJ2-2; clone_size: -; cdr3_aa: CASVKNTGELFF; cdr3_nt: TGTGCCAGCGTAAAGAACACCGGGGAGCTGTTTTTT
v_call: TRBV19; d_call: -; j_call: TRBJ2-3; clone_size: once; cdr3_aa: CASSMGASSTDTQYF; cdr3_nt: TGTGCCAGTAGTATGGGGGCTAGCTCCACAGATACGCAGTATTTT
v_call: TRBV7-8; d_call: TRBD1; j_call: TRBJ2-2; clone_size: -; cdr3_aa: CASSFSGTGPTGELFF; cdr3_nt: TGTGCCAGCAGCTTCTCCGGGACAGGACCCACCGGGGAGCTGTTTTTT
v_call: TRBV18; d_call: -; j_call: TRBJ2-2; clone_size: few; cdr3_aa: CASLNTGELFF; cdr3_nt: TGTGCCAGCCTCAACACCGGGGAGCTGTTTTTT
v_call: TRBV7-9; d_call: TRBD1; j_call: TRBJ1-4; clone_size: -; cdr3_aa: CASSPGTGVLEKLFF; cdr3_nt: TGTGCCAGCAGCCCCGGGACAGGGGTTTTGGAAAAACTGTTTTTT
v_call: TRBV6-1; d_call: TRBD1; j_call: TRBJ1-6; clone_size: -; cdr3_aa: CASSRQGDNSPLHF; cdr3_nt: TGTGCCAGCAGTCGACAGGGGGATAATTCACCCCTCCACTTT
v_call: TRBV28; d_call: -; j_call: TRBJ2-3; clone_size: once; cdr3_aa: CASSFRGSAGTDTQYF; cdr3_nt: TGTGCCAGCAGTTTTCGGGGTAGTGCGGGCACAGATACGCAGTATTTT
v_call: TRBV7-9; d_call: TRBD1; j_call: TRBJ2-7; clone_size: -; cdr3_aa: CASSSRTGDPYEQYF; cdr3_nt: TGTGCCAGCAGCTCCCGGACAGGGGACCCCTACGAGCAGTACTTC
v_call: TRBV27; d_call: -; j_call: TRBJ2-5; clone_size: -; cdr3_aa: CASSQDFRGTQYF; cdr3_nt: TGTGCCAGCAGCCAGGACTTCCGGGGGACCCAGTACTTC
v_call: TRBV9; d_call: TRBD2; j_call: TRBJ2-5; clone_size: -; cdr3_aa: CASSVGLAGDGRETQYF; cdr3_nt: TGTGCCAGCAGCGTAGGTTTAGCGGGGGATGGAAGAGAGACCCAGTACTTC
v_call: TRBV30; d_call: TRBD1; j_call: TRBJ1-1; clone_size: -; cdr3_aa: CAWTGTGDTEAFF; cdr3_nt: TGTGCCTGGACCGGGACAGGGGACACTGAAGCTTTCTTT
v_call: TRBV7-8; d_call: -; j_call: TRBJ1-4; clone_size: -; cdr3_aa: CASSLRTQAFLANEKLFF; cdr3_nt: TGTGCCAGCAGCTTAAGGACACAGGCCTTTCTGGCTAATGAAAAACTGTTTTTT
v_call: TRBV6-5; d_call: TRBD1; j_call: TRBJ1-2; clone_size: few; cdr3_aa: CASRQGGYGYTF; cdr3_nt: TGTGCCAGCAGACAGGGGGGTTATGGCTACACCTTC
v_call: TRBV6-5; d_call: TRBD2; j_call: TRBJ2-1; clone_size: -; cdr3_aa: CASSRLAGEQFF; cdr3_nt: TGTGCCAGCAGCCGACTAGCGGGGGAGCAGTTCTTC
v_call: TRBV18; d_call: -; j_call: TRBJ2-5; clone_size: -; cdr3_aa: CASSPPSQETQYF; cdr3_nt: TGTGCCAGCTCACCACCGAGTCAAGAGACCCAGTACTTC
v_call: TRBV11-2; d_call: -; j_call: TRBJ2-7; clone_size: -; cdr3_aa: CASSLETGRSYEQYF; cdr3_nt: TGTGCCAGCAGCTTAGAGACAGGCAGATCCTACGAGCAGTACTTC
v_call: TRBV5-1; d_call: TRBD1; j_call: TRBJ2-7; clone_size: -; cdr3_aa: CASSPGQGIPYEQYF; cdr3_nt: TGCGCCAGCAGCCCCGGACAGGGTATTCCCTACGAGCAGTACTTC
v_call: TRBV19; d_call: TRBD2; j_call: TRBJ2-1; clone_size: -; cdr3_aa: CASSASGTPLGEQFF; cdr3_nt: TGTGCCAGTAGTGCTAGCGGGACTCCGTTGGGTGAGCAGTTCTTC
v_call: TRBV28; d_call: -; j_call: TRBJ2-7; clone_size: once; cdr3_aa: CASSVGTRGHEQYF; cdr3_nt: TGTGCCAGCAGTGTGGGGACAAGGGGCCACGAGCAGTACTTC
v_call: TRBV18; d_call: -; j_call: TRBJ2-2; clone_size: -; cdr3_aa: CASSPRGSGELFF; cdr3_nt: TGTGCCAGCTCACCAAGGGGAAGCGGGGAGCTGTTTTTT